These T cell receptor beta chains were read from a single sample in a study of identical twins. TCRdb processed the 5' RACE reads anew with MiXCR; each CDR3 protein has one entry. This table has more than 1.5 million distinct CDR3 sequences, about 30% appearing once. The specimen sequenced was cord blood. The source of these receptors is a newborn girl in good health. CDR3s include the opening cysteine and the closing phenylalanine or tryptophan. A D gene is named only where the DNA matches it firmly. Rows give clone size only sometimes, using once, few, many, or a class for an expanded clone.

>few|TRBV9|TRBJ2-5|.
TGTGCCAGCAGCGTGGGGGTTGGAGAGACCCAGTACTTC
CASSVGVGETQYF
>.|TRBV20-1|TRBJ1-5|TRBD1
TGCAGTGCTGAGAGACTACAGGGGAAGGGGCAGCCCCAGCATTTT
CSAERLQGKGQPQHF
>.|TRBV12-3/TRBV12-4|TRBJ2-3|.
TGTGCCAGCAGCCCCCCACTTGGGGCATTGGGCGCAGATACGCAGTATTTT
CASSPPLGALGADTQYF
>.|TRBV3-1|TRBJ1-2|.
TGTGCCAGCAGCCAAGGAACCGGCTTGGGTCGATACTATGGCTACACCTTC
CASSQGTGLGRYYGYTF
>.|TRBV20-1|TRBJ2-7|.
TGCAGTGCCCTCGACTTTCTCAGCTCCTACGAGCAGTACTTC
CSALDFLSSYEQYF
>.|TRBV4-2|TRBJ2-7|TRBD2
TGTGCCAGCAGCCGCTCAAGCGGGAGCTCCTACAATGAGCAGTACTTC
CASSRSSGSSYNEQYF
>.|TRBV12-3/TRBV12-4|TRBJ2-2|TRBD2
TGTGCCAGCACCAGACGACTAGCGGGGGGGCACGGGGAGCTGTTTTTT
CASTRRLAGGHGELFF
>few|TRBV20-1|TRBJ1-5|TRBD1
TGCAGTGCCTCACAGGACAGGGTCAATCAGCCCCAGCATTTT
CSASQDRVNQPQHF
>few|TRBV20-1|TRBJ2-5|.
TGCAGTGCTAGAGTGGGGTCCGCGAGGTACTTC
CSARVGSARYF
>.|TRBV11-1|TRBJ2-2|.
TGTGCCAGCACCCGACGATCCAACACCGGGGAGCTGTTTTTT
CASTRRSNTGELFF
>once|TRBV7-8|TRBJ2-7|.
TGTGCCAGCAGCCCGACGTCAGGGGGGGCCCAGTACTTC
CASSPTSGGAQYF
>.|TRBV29-1|TRBJ2-7|TRBD1
TGCAGCGTTGCTGCGACAGGGTGGGAGCAGTACTTC
CSVAATGWEQYF
>.|TRBV7-6|TRBJ2-7|.
TGTGCCAGCAGCTTAGTCCCGAAAGGCTACGAGCAGTACTTC
CASSLVPKGYEQYF
>.|TRBV7-9|TRBJ2-7|.
TGTGCCAGCAGCTTTAATAACTACGAGCAGTACTTC
CASSFNNYEQYF
>.|TRBV27|TRBJ2-7|TRBD2
TGTGCCAGCAGTTTATTGGGGGAGGGTATCCACGAGCAGTACTTC
CASSLLGEGIHEQYF
>.|TRBV10-3|TRBJ2-3|TRBD2
TGTGCCATCAGTAGGACTAGCGGGGGTGATACGCAGTATTTT
CAISRTSGGDTQYF
>.|TRBV9|TRBJ2-6|.
TGTGCCAGCAGCACAGGGTTAGGCAACGTCCTGACTTTC
CASSTGLGNVLTF
>.|TRBV25-1|TRBJ2-3|.
TGTGCCAGTGGGGCCAAGGCCCCTAGCACAGATACGCAGTATTTT
CASGAKAPSTDTQYF
>.|TRBV7-8|TRBJ2-7|.
TGTGCCAGCAGCTTAATAGACTCTAGCTCCTACGAGCAGTACTTC
CASSLIDSSSYEQYF
>.|TRBV27|TRBJ2-7|.
TGTGCCAGCAGTTCAAAGAGGCAGCTGGGGGTCGAGCAGTACTTC
CASSSKRQLGVEQYF
>few|TRBV12-3/TRBV12-4|TRBJ1-2|TRBD1
TGTGCCAGCAGGGACAGGGGGCTTCGTGGCTACACCTTC
CASRDRGLRGYTF
>.|TRBV20-1|TRBJ2-7|TRBD2
TGCAGTGCTACCTCAACTAGCGGCAGCTCCTACGAGCAGTACTTC
CSATSTSGSSYEQYF
>once|TRBV5-4|TRBJ2-3|.
TGTGCCAGCAGCTTGGAAGGGGAGAGCACAGATACGCGGTATTTT
CASSLEGESTDTRYF
>few|TRBV6-5|TRBJ2-7|.
TGTGCCGGCGTTCTTCCGGCACGGACCTACGAGCAGTACTTC
CAGVLPARTYEQYF
>.|TRBV7-9|TRBJ2-7|.
TGTGCCAGCAGCTTGACGACAGGCCTCTACAATGAGCAGTACTTC
CASSLTTGLYNEQYF
>.|TRBV5-1|TRBJ2-5|TRBD2
TGCGCCAGCAGCTTGGTAGGGACTAGCGGGAGGGCTTCCGATGAGCAGTACTTC
CASSLVGTSGRASDEQYF
>.|TRBV4-1|TRBJ2-4|.
TGCGCCAGCAGCCAAGTAGGTGCCCAAAACATTCAGTACTTC
CASSQVGAQNIQYF
>many|TRBV20-1|TRBJ1-2|.
TGCAGTGCTCCGGACAGTTATTATGGCTACACCTTC
CSAPDSYYGYTF
>few|TRBV3-1|TRBJ2-5|TRBD1
TGTGCCAGCAGCCAAGGGTCGGCAGGGGGGACCCAGTACTTC
CASSQGSAGGTQYF
>many|TRBV12-3/TRBV12-4|TRBJ2-7|.
TGTGCCAGCAGTACATACGAGGGGCTCTTTACGAAGCAGTACTTC
CASSTYEGLFTKQYF
>.|TRBV2|TRBJ2-3|.
TGTGCCAGCAGTGAAGAGGCAGGAAGCACAGATACGCAGTATTTT
CASSEEAGSTDTQYF
>.|TRBV28|TRBJ1-4|.
TGTGCCAGCAGTTTACATCGGGTGGGGAAACTGTTTTTT
CASSLHRVGKLFF
>.|TRBV4-1|TRBJ2-1|.
TGCGCCAGCAGCCATCTTTTTACGGAGAATGAGCAGTTCTTC
CASSHLFTENEQFF
>few|TRBV2|TRBJ1-4|.
TGTGCCAGCCACTTCAGCGAAAAACTGTTTTTT
CASHFSEKLFF
>.|TRBV20-1|TRBJ1-4|.
TGCAGTGCTAGGACCGCAGGGAGTAATGAAAAACTGTTTTTT
CSARTAGSNEKLFF
>many|TRBV27|TRBJ2-5|.
TGTGCCAGCAGTTTAGCGGCTCAAGAGACCCAGTACTTC
CASSLAAQETQYF
>many|TRBV29-1|TRBJ2-3|TRBD2
TGCAGCGTCCATGGGGCGGGAGGGGTGATTCTCACAGATACGCAGTATTTT
CSVHGAGGVILTDTQYF
>few|TRBV29-1|TRBJ1-1|.
TGCAGCGTTGAAACGTGGGACACTGAAGCTTTCTTT
CSVETWDTEAFF
>few|TRBV10-3|TRBJ1-2|.
TGTGCCATCACGGGGGACATCGGGGGCTACACCTTC
CAITGDIGGYTF
>.|TRBV20-1|TRBJ2-3|.
TGCAGTGCTAGATCCTCGACGCACACAGATACGCAGTATTTT
CSARSSTHTDTQYF
>few|TRBV7-9|TRBJ2-5|.
TGTGCCAGCAGCGAGATTAGCGTCCGGGTCCGAGAGACCCAGTACTTC
CASSEISVRVRETQYF